This TCR beta chain appears in the sequencing data of a study of blood T cell repertoires in COVID-19 (dated by TCRdb to 2020 to 2021). Concerning the study at large: Collaborator samples came from the United States, Italy and Spain and covered acute and convalescent phases of COVID-19. The prospective study material was composed of cDNA or gDNA derived from T cells, B-cell-depleted T cells, or PBMCs. Deeply sampled blood TCRbeta repertoires from subjects exposed to, actively infected with, or recovered from COVID-19 were included in the dataset. The repertoires were released in a freely available public database intended as a resource for research on the immune response to SARS-CoV-2. The samples were drawn from two sources: the first 160 participants of the ongoing ImmuneRACE study, and 950 to 1,500 subjects contributed by 6 global collaborators. A de-identified subject ID, COVID-19 status, age in years and sex were almost always included in the sample metadata. Where available, HLA class I and class II types were obtained from metadata supplied by the sample provider rather than from assay-based typing.

On this clone itself: Its specific antigen is unknown. Within one base of it there is no much larger clone, and no base qualities were kept.

The cysteine opens and the phenylalanine closes a CDR3 of 14 amino acids. Just CDR3 DNA is preserved here, 42 bases in frame from base 1. V and J lose 5 bases and 0 bases, and a span of 8 bases separates them. In the germline V gene (reference sequence), CDR1 corresponds to SEHNR and CDR2 to FQNEAQ. TCRbeta CDR3 regions were amplified from genomic DNA by means of the immunoSEQ Assay, a bias-controlled multiplex PCR. From the authors' description of their analysis: Within the assay, amplification of reference gene primers was used to estimate how many nucleated cells each sample contained. To quantify the absolute abundance of each unique TCRbeta CDR3 rearrangement, sequence reads were collapsed and filtered. Productive Simpson clonality was computed per sample as the square root of Simpson's diversity index over productive rearrangements. In its TCRdb copy, this immuneACCESS table keeps in-frame sequences only and misses some clones. Where compared with another copy, unresolved V genes explain less than half of these, and the others have no known cause. V and J calls and clone size are given by that table; D and trimming were obtained from the DNA. This sample holds about 300,000 clones; about 90% were observed only once. The leading ten clones occupy approximately 5% of the sample.

Participants in the prospective study were enrolled through a virtual design, were aged about 18 to 89 years, and lived in approximately 25 United States geographic areas. Cohort assignment in the prospective study relied on participant-reported clinical history from a screening survey and a study questionnaire. ImmuneRACE Cohort 3 recovered participants were defined by two consecutive negative NP/OP PCR tests, healthcare professional clearance, or symptom resolution. Each participant in the prospective study had whole blood, serum and a nasopharyngeal or oropharyngeal swab collected by mobile phlebotomists. Over a 2-month period, participants in the prospective study had the option of providing additional blood draws and questionnaires. Before DNA extraction, prospective study blood samples were shipped either frozen or at room temperature. The paper's findings and limits, for the study overall: Clinical and demographic metadata were provided uncurated, with the amount varying by source and participant.

What was sequenced was PBMCs or T cells enriched from blood (not recorded which). This receptor chain uses TRBV7-9 and TRBJ1-3; the D gene identity is not certain. The clonotype originates from a woman in her twenties or thirties who had recovered from COVID-19. At the DNA level, the sequence is TGTGCCAGCAGCCGCGTTGGCTCTGGAAACACCATATATTTT. The encoded protein is CASSRVGSGNTIYF.